Below, 30 T cell receptor beta chains from the same sample are listed, as sequenced in a study of blood T cell repertoires in COVID-19. Sequenced by immunoSEQ multiplex PCR; TCRdb stores in-frame clones only, minus some. The sample carries 300,000 to 450,000 clones, 88% recorded once. Sequenced sample: PBMCs or T cells enriched from blood (not recorded which). All receptors come from a woman aged 18-29 years who had recovered from COVID-19.

The chain carries TRBV4-1 and TRBJ1-2; D gene unclear. CDR1 and CDR2 from the germline V gene are MGHRA and YSYEKL. The CDR3 spans 13 residues. V was cut by 0 bases and J by 5 bases, with 7 bases left in between. The CDR3 sequence: CASSQDGEYGYTF. For the CDR3, the DNA is TGCGCCAGCAGCCAAGACGGAGAGTATGGCTACACCTTC.

CDR3 region: CASSTGGPSDTQYF. In DNA, the CDR3 is TGCGCCAGCAGCACGGGGGGGCCATCAGATACGCAGTATTTT. This chain uses TRBV5-1 with TRBJ2-3; 8 bases agree with TRBD2. The ends lost 4 bases at V and 4 bases at J; junction bases unmatched: 5. CDR1 SGHRS and CDR2 YFSETQ come from the germline V gene. The CDR3 totals 14 residues.

This clone was seen a single time. This chain joins TRBV6-2 or TRBV6-3 and TRBJ1-2; D is unclear. This CDR3 is 13 amino acids long. Deletions cut 5 bases from V and 5 bases from J, with 12 bases between. Germline CDR1 and CDR2: MNHEY and SVGEGT. The CDR3 nucleotides read TGTGCCAGCAGTCCAGACGACTTATATGGCTACACCTTC. Protein product: CASSPDDLYGYTF.

This clone was counted once. The rearrangement links TRBV30 to TRBJ1-1; D call uncertain. CDR1 and CDR2 from the germline V gene are GTSNPN and SVGIG (reference sequence). Trimming shortened V by 4 bases and J by 5 bases, and 8 bases separated the two germline ends. The CDR3 has 11 amino acids. CDR3 amino acids: CAWTSRTEAFF. CDR3 coding DNA: TGTGCCTGGACTAGCCGGACTGAAGCTTTCTTT.

The J gene is TRBJ2-5, the V gene TRBV18, with D possibly matching TRBD1 (7 bases). Looked up from germline, CDR1 is KGHSH and CDR2 is LQKENI. The V end was cut by 2 bases, the J end by 2 bases, with 12 bases between. The CDR3 is 15 residues long. The CDR3 is CASSPVAGGQETQYF. The CDR3 bases are TGTGCCAGCTCACCAGTCGCAGGGGGGCAAGAGACCCAGTACTTC. Together with reference TRBV18 and TRBJ2-5, the CDR3 gives the full variable domain: NAGVMQNPRHLVRRRGQEARLRCSPMKGHSHVYWYRQLPEEGLKFMVYLQKENIIDESGMPKERFSAEFPKEGPSILRIQQVVRGDSAAYFCASSPVAGGQETQYFGPGTRLLVL.

The chain has TRBV4-2 and TRBJ1-1; TRBD1 matches 12 bases. The CDR3 totals 16 residues. Germline-derived CDR1 and CDR2 are LGHNA and YNFKEQ. The V and J ends lost 2 bases and 5 bases, in that order; junction bases with no gene match: 6. CDR3 region: CASSQIGTGGITEAFF. Written as DNA, the CDR3 is TGTGCCAGCAGCCAAATAGGGACAGGGGGCATAACTGAAGCTTTCTTT.

The J gene is TRBJ2-7, the V gene TRBV11-2; D unclear. The CDR3 loop spans 13 amino acids. CDR1 SGHAT and CDR2 FQNNGV come from the germline V gene. With 1 base removed from V and 5 bases from J, the gap between germline ends came to 9 bases. For the CDR3, the DNA is TGTGCCAGCAGCTTAGTTCGTAGAGACGAGCAGTACTTC. Its translation is CASSLVRRDEQYF.

The chain joins TRBV30 to TRBJ2-7, with D perhaps matching TRBD2 (6 bases). Trimming took off 3 bases at V and 4 bases at J, with 19 bases between the two ends. The CDR3 runs 15 residues. Germline CDR1 and CDR2: GTSNPN and SVGIG (reference sequence). The CDR3 spells CAWSHGPRRAYEQYF. CDR3 DNA: TGTGCCTGGAGCCATGGTCCGCGGAGGGCTTACGAGCAGTACTTC.

This chain connects TRBV27 to TRBJ2-7, with 8 bases matching TRBD1. After removal of 1 base from V and 3 bases from J, the junction contained 8 bases not matched to a gene. CDR3 length: 16 amino acids. The germline gives CDR1 MNHEY, CDR2 SMNVEV (reference sequence). CDR3 DNA sequence: TGTGCCAGCAGTTTATTCGTAGGGGGACAGGACTACGAGCAGTACTTC. Its translation: CASSLFVGGQDYEQYF.

The chain couples TRBV7-3 to TRBJ1-5, with a tentative D call TRBD1 (6 bases). With 2 bases removed from V and 6 bases from J, the gap between germline ends came to 8 bases. From germline, CDR1 is SGHTA and CDR2 FQGTGA. The CDR3 has 13 residues. The CDR3 DNA follows: TGTGCCAGCAGCTTACCAGGGGTTCAGCCCCAGCATTTT. Protein: CASSLPGVQPQHF.

V gene TRBV28 combines with J gene TRBJ1-5; 7 bases fit TRBD1. This CDR3 has 22 residues. Trimming cost V 3 bases and J 4 bases; bases outside gene matches: 27. The germline CDR1 and CDR2 sequences are MDHEN and SYDVKM. The DNA of the CDR3 is TGTGCCAGCAGTTTCCAAGCGGCCAACAGGGGCCAAAAGGGGGGAAGGAATCAGCCCCAGCATTTT. This translates into CASSFQAANRGQKGGRNQPQHF.

V is TRBV7-3 and J is TRBJ2-5; D not certain. Germline V CDR1 and CDR2: SGHTA, FQGTGA. This CDR3 region has 13 residues. With 2 bases removed from V and 5 bases from J, the gap between germline ends came to 9 bases. The CDR3 is CASSLSWAETQYF. The CDR3 coding sequence is TGTGCCAGCAGCTTATCCTGGGCGGAGACCCAGTACTTC.

The chain joins TRBV19 to TRBJ2-2, with D unclear. The CDR3 contains 15 residues. The germline gives CDR1 LNHDA, CDR2 SQIVND (reference sequence). Trimming pared 3 bases from V and 0 bases from J, leaving 8 bases between. The chain's CDR3 is CASSIANANTGELFF. The CDR3 coding sequence is TGTGCCAGTAGTATCGCTAATGCGAACACCGGGGAGCTGTTTTTT.

This clone showed up just once. The chain uses TRBV30 and TRBJ1-6; 7 positions agree with TRBD1. J lost 8 bases, V lost 0 bases, and 4 bases had no gene match. CDR3 length: 14 amino acids. Looked up from germline, CDR1 is GTSNPN and CDR2 is SVGIG (reference sequence). The CDR3, as DNA: TGTGCCTGGAGTGTGACAGGGTACTATTCACCCCTCCACTTT. This sequence encodes CAWSVTGYYSPLHF.

As DNA, the CDR3 is TGCGCCAGCAGCCCGAGACAAGAGGGCACGAATGAGCAGTTCTTC. Translating gives CASSPRQEGTNEQFF. This chain links TRBV5-1 with TRBJ2-1; D is possibly TRBD2 (5 bases). V was pared by 4 bases and J by 7 bases, with 18 bases between. The length of the CDR3 is 15 residues. Germline V CDR1 and CDR2: SGHRS, YFSETQ.

This rearrangement joins TRBV5-1 to TRBJ2-2, with 11 bases aligning to TRBD1. Germline trimming cut 3 bases from V and 5 bases from J; bases unmatched to any gene: 3. This CDR3 has 15 residues. Germline lookup yields CDR1 SGHRS and CDR2 YFSETQ. CDR3 nucleotides: TGCGCCAGCAGCTACGGGACAGGGGGAACCGGGGAGCTGTTTTTT. This sequence encodes CASSYGTGGTGELFF.

The chain carries TRBV11-2 and TRBJ1-4; D is unclear. Trimming took 4 bases from V and 6 from J, leaving 15 bases between them. The V gene's germline CDR1 is SGHAT and CDR2 FQNNGV. CDR3 length: 15 residues. CDR3 sequence (DNA): TGTGCCAGCAGCTCGTGGAAGGTAGCGGATGAAAAACTGTTTTTT. It encodes CASSSWKVADEKLFF.

CDR3 region: CASSLVGTGGVAEAFF. The CDR3 DNA sequence: TGTGCCAGCAGCTTAGTTGGGACAGGGGGCGTAGCTGAAGCTTTCTTT. The chain recombines TRBV11-2 with TRBJ1-1; the match to TRBD1 covers 12 bases. V shed 1 base, J shed 6 bases, and the junction held 6 bases outside the gene matches. The CDR3 runs 16 residues. Germline V gene data show CDR1 as SGHAT and CDR2 as FQNNGV.

This clone was recorded once. The chain has TRBV19 and TRBJ1-2; D not certain. CDR3 length equals 14 residues. V was clipped by 5 bases and J by 3 bases, with 13 bases between them. Germline CDR1 and CDR2: LNHDA and SQIVND (reference sequence). CDR3 loop: CASSVPGVYYGYTF. The CDR3 coding sequence is TGTGCCAGTAGTGTTCCCGGGGTGTACTATGGCTACACCTTC. Drawing the rest from reference TRBV19 and TRBJ1-2, the complete variable domain is DGGITQSPKYLFRKEGQNVTLSCEQNLNHDAMYWYRQDPGQGLRLIYYSQIVNDFQKGDIAEGYSVSREKKESFPLTVTSAQKNPTAFYLCASSVPGVYYGYTFGSGTRLTVV.

The chain is built from TRBV29-1 and TRBJ1-1; TRBD1 matches 7 bases. The CDR3 is 13 residues long. In germline, CDR1 is SQVTM, CDR2 ANQGSEA. V gave up 2 bases and J gave up 5 bases; unmatched junction bases: 5. CDR3 sequence: CSVETLTGTEAFF. As DNA, the CDR3 is TGCAGCGTTGAAACCCTGACAGGGACTGAAGCTTTCTTT.

The gene calls are TRBV28 and TRBJ2-2; D possibly corresponds to TRBD1 (5 bases). CDR1 and CDR2 (germline): MDHEN, SYDVKM. The CDR3 consists of 12 residues. The ends were cut back, 9 bases at V and 3 bases at J, with 8 bases in the middle. CDR3 nucleotides: TGTGCCAGTATGACAGACACCGGGGAGCTGTTTTTT. Translation: CASMTDTGELFF.

This chain links TRBV18 with TRBJ2-6; 9 positions agree with TRBD1. CDR1 KGHSH and CDR2 LQKENI come from the germline V gene. The CDR3 sequence is 21 residues long. V was pared by 6 bases and J by 0 bases, with 18 bases of the junction left unmatched. The CDR3 DNA sequence: TGTGCCAGCTCCCGTCGGTATACCAACAGGGGGCCCCTCTCTGGGGCCAACGTCCTGACTTTC. Its protein is CASSRRYTNRGPLSGANVLTF.

The CDR3 here is CAWSPPVGPAEKLFF. CDR3 in DNA: TGTGCCTGGAGTCCGCCCGTTGGGCCAGCAGAAAAACTGTTTTTT. The genes are TRBV30 and TRBJ1-4, with D unresolved. Trimming pared 2 bases from V and 8 bases from J, leaving 18 bases between. The CDR3 is 15 residues long. CDR1 GTSNPN and CDR2 SVGIG come from the germline V gene (reference sequence).

V gene TRBV6-5 combines with J gene TRBJ1-5; TRBD1 matches 9 bases. J gave up 6 bases and V 5 bases, and 2 bases lay outside the gene matches. CDR3 length: 13 residues. The germline gives CDR1 MNHEY, CDR2 SVGAGI. The CDR3: CASSPTGGQPQHF. The CDR3 region has the DNA TGTGCCAGCAGTCCGACAGGGGGTCAGCCCCAGCATTTT.

The J gene is TRBJ2-5, the V gene TRBV27, with TRBD2 matching over 9 bases. After removal of 1 base from V and 5 bases from J, the junction contained 2 bases not matched to a gene. The CDR3 contains 14 residues. CDR1 is MNHEY and CDR2 is SMNVEV in the germline V gene (reference sequence). CDR3 bases: TGTGCCAGCAGTTTATTAAGCGGGGGGGAGACCCAGTACTTC. This sequence encodes CASSLLSGGETQYF.

The chain recombines TRBV4-2 with TRBJ1-1; D unclear. V lost 3 bases and J 7 bases, leaving 18 bases between the germline ends. From germline, CDR1 is LGHNA and CDR2 YNFKEQ. This CDR3 has 15 amino acids. CDR3 coding DNA: TGTGCCAGCAGCCAGGGGAGGGATCCCATTCTTGAAGCTTTCTTT. Its translation: CASSQGRDPILEAFF.

The chain carries TRBV6-6 and TRBJ1-2; 8 nucleotides align to TRBD1. The CDR3 is made up of 15 amino acids. V trimming: 8 bases; J trimming: 6 bases; junction bases outside the gene matches: 14. From germline, CDR1 is MNHNY and CDR2 SVGAGI (reference sequence). The CDR3 loop is CASGQDRAEGDGYTF. CDR3 nucleotides: TGTGCCAGCGGGCAGGACAGGGCGGAGGGGGATGGCTACACCTTC.

The CDR3 spells CASSLGDSASNQPQHF. The DNA of the CDR3 is TGTGCCAGCAGCTTAGGGGACAGTGCCTCAAATCAGCCCCAGCATTTT. The chain combines TRBV7-9 with TRBJ1-5; 7 bases fit TRBD1. The CDR3 contains 16 residues. Trimming cost V 1 base and J 4 bases; bases outside gene matches: 7. The germline V gene encodes CDR1 SEHNR and CDR2 FQNEAQ (reference sequence).

As DNA, the CDR3 is TGTGCCAGCAGCCAGGACAGGGTGTCTGGAAACACCATATATTTT. Protein sequence: CASSQDRVSGNTIYF. The chain links TRBV2 to TRBJ1-3; TRBD1 matches 8 bases. V lost 6 bases and J lost 1; bases outside the gene matches: 5. This CDR3 is built from 15 residues. CDR1 is SNHLY and CDR2 is FYNNEI in the germline V gene.

The chain has TRBV2 and TRBJ1-2; TRBD1 matches 7 bases. V lost 4 bases and J lost 5; bases outside the gene matches: 7. The length of the CDR3 is 14 residues. Germline V gene lookup returns CDR1 SNHLY and CDR2 FYNNEI. CDR3 residues: CASSARQGQYGYTF. CDR3 DNA sequence: TGTGCCAGCAGTGCCAGACAGGGTCAATATGGCTACACCTTC.